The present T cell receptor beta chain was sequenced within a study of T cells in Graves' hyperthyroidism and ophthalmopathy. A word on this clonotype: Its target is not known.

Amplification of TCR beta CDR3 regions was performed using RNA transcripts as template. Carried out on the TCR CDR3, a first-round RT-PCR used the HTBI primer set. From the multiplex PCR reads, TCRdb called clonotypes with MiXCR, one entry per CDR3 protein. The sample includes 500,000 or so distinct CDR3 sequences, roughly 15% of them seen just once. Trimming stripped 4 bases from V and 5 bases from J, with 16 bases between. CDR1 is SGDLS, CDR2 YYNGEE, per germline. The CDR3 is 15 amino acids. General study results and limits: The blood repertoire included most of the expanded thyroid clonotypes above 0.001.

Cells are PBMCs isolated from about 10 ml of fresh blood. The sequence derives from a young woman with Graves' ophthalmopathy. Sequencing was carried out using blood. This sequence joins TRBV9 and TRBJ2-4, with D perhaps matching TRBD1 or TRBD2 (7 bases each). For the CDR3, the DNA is TGTGCCAGCAGCCCAGGGGGGGGGTTACAAAACATTCAGTACTTC. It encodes CASSPGGGLQNIQYF.